This record covers a single T cell receptor (beta chain). The table came from immunoSEQ multiplex PCR; TCRdb's copy has only in-frame clones and leaves some out. The sample shows roughly 80,000 clones, about four fifths of them seen only once. The data derive from a study of blood T cell repertoires in COVID-19. Germline V gene lookup returns CDR1 LGHDT and CDR2 YNNKEL (reference sequence). This CDR3 is built from 15 residues. V was cut by 3 bases and J by 5 bases, with 17 bases left in between. This receptor was taken from a man aged 50 or older with acute or convalescent COVID-19. The chain links TRBV3-1 (or the pseudogene TRBV3-2) to TRBJ2-7; tentatively, D is TRBD2 (6 bases). Sequenced material: peripheral blood. The DNA of the CDR3 is TGTGCCAGCAGCCAGGGGGGTTCATTCGGCGACGAGCAGTACTTC. Residues: CASSQGGSFGDEQYF.